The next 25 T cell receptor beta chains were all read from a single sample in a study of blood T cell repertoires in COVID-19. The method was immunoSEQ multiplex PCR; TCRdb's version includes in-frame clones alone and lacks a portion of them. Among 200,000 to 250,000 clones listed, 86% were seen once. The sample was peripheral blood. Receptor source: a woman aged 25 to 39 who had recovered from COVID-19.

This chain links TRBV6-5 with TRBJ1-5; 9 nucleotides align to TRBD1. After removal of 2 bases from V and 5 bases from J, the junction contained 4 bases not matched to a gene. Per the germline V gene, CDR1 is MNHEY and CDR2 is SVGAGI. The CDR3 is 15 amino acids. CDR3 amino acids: CASSYQGQGDQPQHF. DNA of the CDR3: TGTGCCAGCAGTTACCAGGGACAGGGAGATCAGCCCCAGCATTTT.

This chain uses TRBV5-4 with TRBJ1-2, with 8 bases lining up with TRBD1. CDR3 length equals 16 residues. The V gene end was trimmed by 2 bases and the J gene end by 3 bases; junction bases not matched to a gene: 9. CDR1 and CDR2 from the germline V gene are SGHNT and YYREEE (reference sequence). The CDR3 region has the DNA TGTGCCAGCAGCTTCCAGTCATTGACAGGGGACTATGGCTACACCTTC. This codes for CASSFQSLTGDYGYTF.

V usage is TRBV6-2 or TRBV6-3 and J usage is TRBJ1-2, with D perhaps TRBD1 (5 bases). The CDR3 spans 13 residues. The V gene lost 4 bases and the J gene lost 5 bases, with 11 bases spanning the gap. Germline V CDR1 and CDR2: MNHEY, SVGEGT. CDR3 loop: CASSSSGTYGYTF. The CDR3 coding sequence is TGTGCCAGCAGTTCGTCCGGGACTTATGGCTACACCTTC.

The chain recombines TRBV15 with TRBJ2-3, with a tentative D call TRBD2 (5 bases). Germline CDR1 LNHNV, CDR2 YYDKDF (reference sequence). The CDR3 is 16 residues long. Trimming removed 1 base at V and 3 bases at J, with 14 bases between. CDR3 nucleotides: TGTGCCACCAGCAGAGGGACTCACGGAAGAACAGATACGCAGTATTTT. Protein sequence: CATSRGTHGRTDTQYF.

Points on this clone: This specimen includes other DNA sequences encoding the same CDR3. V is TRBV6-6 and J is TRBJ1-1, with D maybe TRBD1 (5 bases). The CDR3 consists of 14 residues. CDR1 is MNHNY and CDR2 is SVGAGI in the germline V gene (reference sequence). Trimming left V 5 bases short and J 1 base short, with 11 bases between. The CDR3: CASSLTGPNTEAFF. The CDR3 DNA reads TGTGCCAGCAGTCTCACAGGTCCGAACACTGAAGCTTTCTTT.

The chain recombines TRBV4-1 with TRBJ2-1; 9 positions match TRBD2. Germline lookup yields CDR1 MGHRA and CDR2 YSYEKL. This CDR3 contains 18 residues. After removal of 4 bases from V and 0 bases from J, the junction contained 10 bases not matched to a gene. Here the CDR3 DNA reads TGCGCCAGCAGCCGCGGGGGGGCTCCACAGAGCTCCTACAATGAGCAGTTCTTC. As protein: CASSRGGAPQSSYNEQFF.

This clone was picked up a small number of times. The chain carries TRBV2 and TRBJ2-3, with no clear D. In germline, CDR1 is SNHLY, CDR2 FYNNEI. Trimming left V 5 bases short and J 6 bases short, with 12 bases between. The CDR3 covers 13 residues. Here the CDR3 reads CASSSLEADTQYF. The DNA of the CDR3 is TGTGCCAGCAGTTCTCTAGAGGCGGATACGCAGTATTTT.

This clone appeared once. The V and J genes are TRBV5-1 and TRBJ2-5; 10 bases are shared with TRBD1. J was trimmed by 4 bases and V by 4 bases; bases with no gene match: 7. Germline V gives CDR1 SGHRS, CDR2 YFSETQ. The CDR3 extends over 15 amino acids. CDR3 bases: TGCGCCAGCAGCGGCTCCGGGACAGGGGTAGAGACCCAGTACTTC. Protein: CASSGSGTGVETQYF.

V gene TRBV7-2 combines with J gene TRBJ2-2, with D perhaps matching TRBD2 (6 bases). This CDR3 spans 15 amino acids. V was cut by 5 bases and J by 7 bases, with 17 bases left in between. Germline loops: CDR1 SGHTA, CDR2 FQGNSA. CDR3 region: CASSRRLGVDGELFF. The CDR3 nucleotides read TGTGCCAGCAGCAGAAGACTAGGAGTTGACGGGGAGCTGTTTTTT.

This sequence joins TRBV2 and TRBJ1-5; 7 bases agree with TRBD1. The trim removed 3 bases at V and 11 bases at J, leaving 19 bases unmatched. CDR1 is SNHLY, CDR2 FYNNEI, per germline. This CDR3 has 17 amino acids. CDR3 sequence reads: CASSDRQGDSIIGAQHF. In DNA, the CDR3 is TGTGCCAGCAGTGACCGCCAAGGGGACAGTATAATTGGAGCCCAGCATTTT.

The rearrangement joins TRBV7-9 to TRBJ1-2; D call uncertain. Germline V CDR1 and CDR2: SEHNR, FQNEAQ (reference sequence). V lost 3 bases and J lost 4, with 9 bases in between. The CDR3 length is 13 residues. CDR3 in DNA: TGTGCCAGCAGCTTTGACGGGGTCTATGGCTACACCTTC. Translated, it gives CASSFDGVYGYTF.

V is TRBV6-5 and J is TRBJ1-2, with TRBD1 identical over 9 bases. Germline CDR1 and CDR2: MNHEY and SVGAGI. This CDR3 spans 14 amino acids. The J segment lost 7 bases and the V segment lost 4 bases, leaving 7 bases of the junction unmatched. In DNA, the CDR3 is TGTGCCAGCAGTTCTTGGGACAGGGACGGTGGCTACACCTTC. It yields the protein CASSSWDRDGGYTF.

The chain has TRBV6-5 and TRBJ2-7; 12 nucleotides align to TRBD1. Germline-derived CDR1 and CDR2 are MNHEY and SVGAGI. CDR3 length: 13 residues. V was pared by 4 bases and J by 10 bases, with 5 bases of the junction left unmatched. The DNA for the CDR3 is TGTGCCAGCAGTTCGGGACAGGGGGCTGCTCAGTACTTC. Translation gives CASSSGQGAAQYF.

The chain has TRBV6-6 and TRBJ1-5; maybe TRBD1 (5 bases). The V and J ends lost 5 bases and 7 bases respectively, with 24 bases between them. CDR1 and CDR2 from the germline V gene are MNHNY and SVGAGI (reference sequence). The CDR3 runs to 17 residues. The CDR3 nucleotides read TGTGCCAGCAGTCTCCGCGGGACCTCCACGAAAACCCAGCCCCAGCATTTT. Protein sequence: CASSLRGTSTKTQPQHF.

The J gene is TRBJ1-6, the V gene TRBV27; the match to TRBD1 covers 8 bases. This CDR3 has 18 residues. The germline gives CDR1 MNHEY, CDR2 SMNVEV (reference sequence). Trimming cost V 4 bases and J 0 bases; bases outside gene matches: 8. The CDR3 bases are TGTGCCAGCAGTTCCCTGGGACAGGAGGGCTCCTATAATTCACCCCTCCACTTT. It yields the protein CASSSLGQEGSYNSPLHF.

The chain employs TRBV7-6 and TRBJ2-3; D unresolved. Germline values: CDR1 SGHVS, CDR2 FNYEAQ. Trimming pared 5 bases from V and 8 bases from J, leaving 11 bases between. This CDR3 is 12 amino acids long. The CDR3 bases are TGTGCCAGCAGCGCTCAGGCAGGTACGCAGTATTTT. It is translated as CASSAQAGTQYF.

The CDR3 protein is CASSPGQAATGELFF. The CDR3 DNA is TGTGCCAGCAGCCCGGGACAGGCGGCGACCGGGGAGCTGTTTTTT. J is TRBJ2-2 and V is TRBV6-2 or TRBV6-3; 8 bases map to TRBD1. This CDR3 is 15 amino acids long. After removal of 6 bases from V and 5 bases from J, the junction contained 8 bases not matched to a gene. Germline loops: CDR1 MNHEY, CDR2 SVGEGT.

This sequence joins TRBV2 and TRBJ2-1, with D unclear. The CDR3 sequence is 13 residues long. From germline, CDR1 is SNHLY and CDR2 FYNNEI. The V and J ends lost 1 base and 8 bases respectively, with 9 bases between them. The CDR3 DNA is TGTGCCAGCAGTGAAGGGCGGCACTATGAGCAGTTCTTC. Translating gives CASSEGRHYEQFF.

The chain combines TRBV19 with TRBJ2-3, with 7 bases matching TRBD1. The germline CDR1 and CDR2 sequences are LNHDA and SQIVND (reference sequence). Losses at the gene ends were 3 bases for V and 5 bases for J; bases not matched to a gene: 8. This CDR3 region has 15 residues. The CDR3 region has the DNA TGTGCCAGTAGTATCCCGACAGGGCTGGTAGATACGCAGTATTTT. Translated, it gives CASSIPTGLVDTQYF.

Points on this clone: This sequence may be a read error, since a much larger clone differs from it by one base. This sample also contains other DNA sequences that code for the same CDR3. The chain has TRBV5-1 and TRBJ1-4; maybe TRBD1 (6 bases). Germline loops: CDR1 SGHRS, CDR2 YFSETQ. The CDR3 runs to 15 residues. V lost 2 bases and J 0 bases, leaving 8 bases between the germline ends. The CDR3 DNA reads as TGCGCCAGCAGCTTAGAGGGGGCAACTAATGAAAAACTGTTTTTT. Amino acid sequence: CASSLEGATNEKLFF.

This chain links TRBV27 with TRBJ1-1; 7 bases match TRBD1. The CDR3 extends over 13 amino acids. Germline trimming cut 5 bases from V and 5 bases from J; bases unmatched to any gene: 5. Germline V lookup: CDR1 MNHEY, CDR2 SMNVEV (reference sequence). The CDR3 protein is CASSVQGWTEAFF. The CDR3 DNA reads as TGTGCCAGCAGTGTACAGGGGTGGACTGAAGCTTTCTTT.

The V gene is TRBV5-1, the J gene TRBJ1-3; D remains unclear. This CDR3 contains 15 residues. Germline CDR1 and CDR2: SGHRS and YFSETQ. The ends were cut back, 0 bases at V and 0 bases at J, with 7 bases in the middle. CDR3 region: CASSLELSSGNTIYF. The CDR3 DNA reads TGCGCCAGCAGCTTGGAATTGAGCTCTGGAAACACCATATATTTT.

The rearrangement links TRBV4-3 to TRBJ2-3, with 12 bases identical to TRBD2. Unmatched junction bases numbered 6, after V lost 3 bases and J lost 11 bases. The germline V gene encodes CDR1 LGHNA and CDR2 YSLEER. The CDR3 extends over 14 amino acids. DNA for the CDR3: TGCGCCAGCAGCCATTCCCTAGCGGGGGGGCAGCAGTATTTT. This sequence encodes CASSHSLAGGQQYF.

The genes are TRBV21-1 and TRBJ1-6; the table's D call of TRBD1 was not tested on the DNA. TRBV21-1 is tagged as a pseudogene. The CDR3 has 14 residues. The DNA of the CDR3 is TGTGCCAGCAGCTTGGGACAGGGGGTTTCACCCCTCCACTTT. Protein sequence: CASSLGQGVSPLHF.

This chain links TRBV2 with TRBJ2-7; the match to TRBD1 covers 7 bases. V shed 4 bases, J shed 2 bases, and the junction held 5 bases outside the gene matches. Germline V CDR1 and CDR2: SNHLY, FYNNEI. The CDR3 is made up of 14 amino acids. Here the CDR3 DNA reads TGTGCCAGCAGTGGTGGGACAGTCCCCTACGAGCAGTACTTC. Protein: CASSGGTVPYEQYF.